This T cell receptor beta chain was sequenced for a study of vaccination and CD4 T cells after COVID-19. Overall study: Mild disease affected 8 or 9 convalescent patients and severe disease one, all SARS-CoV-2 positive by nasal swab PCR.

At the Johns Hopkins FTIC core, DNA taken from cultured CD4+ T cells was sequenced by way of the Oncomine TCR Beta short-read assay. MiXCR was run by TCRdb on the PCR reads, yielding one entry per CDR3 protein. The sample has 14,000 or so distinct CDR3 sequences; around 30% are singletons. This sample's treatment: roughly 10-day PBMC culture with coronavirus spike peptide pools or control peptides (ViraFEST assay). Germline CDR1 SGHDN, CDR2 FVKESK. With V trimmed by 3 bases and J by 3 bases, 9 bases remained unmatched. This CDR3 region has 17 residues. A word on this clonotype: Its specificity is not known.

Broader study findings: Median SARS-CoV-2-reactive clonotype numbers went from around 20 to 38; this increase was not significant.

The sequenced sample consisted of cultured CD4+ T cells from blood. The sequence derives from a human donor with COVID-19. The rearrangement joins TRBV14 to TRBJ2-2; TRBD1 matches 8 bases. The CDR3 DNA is TGTGCCAGCAGCCAGAGACAGGGGACACTTTACACCGGGGAGCTGTTTTTT. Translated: CASSQRQGTLYTGELFF.